This TCR beta chain derives from a study of cytomegalovirus exposure and HLA in healthy donors. Assay: immunoSEQ multiplex PCR; the TCRdb copy retains only in-frame clones and omits some. The top ten hold 6% to 9% of the sample, which has about 190,000 clones, around four fifths seen once. The donors formed part of the roughly 110-subject validation cohort, distinct from the roughly 620-subject first cohort. CDR3 length: 17 amino acids. The ends were cut back, 0 bases at V and 2 bases at J, with 20 bases in the middle. Germline lookup yields CDR1 GTSNPN and CDR2 SVGIG (reference sequence). The clonotype was recovered from a man between 18 and 29 years old in good health and CMV-seropositive. The rearrangement links TRBV30 to TRBJ2-7, with D perhaps matching TRBD2 (5 bases). What was sequenced was PBMCs. CDR3 protein: CAWSVNWETSTPYEQYF. DNA of the CDR3: TGTGCCTGGAGTGTTAATTGGGAGACCTCCACCCCCTACGAGCAGTACTTC. The entire variable domain, with the rest obtained from reference TRBV30 and TRBJ2-7, is as follows: SQTIHQWPATLVQPVGSPLSLECTVEGTSNPNLYWYRQAAGRGLQLLFYSVGIGQISSEVPQNLSASRPQDRQFILSSKKLLLSDSGFYLCAWSVNWETSTPYEQYFGPGTRLTVT.